This entry is about one T cell receptor (beta chain). In the original processing: Reference gene primer amplification in the assay estimated nucleated cell counts. TCRdb's copy holds only in-frame clones and misses some; the assay was immunoSEQ multiplex PCR. From that table come the V and J calls and clone size; the DNA was used to work out D and trimming. Of 150,000 to 200,000 clones detected, 90% to 95% appear once; the ten largest clones hold approximately 4.6%. This entry belongs to a study of blood T cell repertoires in COVID-19. Overall study: The United States, Italy and Spain supplied acute and convalescent COVID-19 samples. In each case, the material was cDNA or gDNA derived from T cells, B-cell-depleted T cells, or PBMCs.

This CDR3 has 12 residues. V lost 4 bases and J 4 bases, leaving 10 bases between the germline ends. Germline assignment: CDR1 SQVTM and CDR2 ANQGSEA. Specimen: peripheral blood. The TCR was taken from a woman aged 45 to 65 with acute or convalescent COVID-19. V usage is TRBV29-1 and J usage is TRBJ1-2; D perhaps matches TRBD1 (6 bases). In DNA form, the CDR3 reads TGCAGCGTTGCGACGGACAGCTATGGCTACACCTTC. This sequence encodes CSVATDSYGYTF.